This T cell receptor beta chain was retrieved from a study of T cells in localized non-small cell lung cancer. General study findings and limits: In adjacent lung, a median about 54 of the top 100 tumor clones were found.

TCRdb's copy holds only in-frame clones and misses some; the assay was immunoSEQ multiplex PCR. There are roughly 4,000 clones in the sample; around 28% occur only once, and approximately 14% lies in the top ten. About this clone: What it binds is unknown.

V dropped 5 bases and J dropped 2 bases, with 24 bases sitting between them. The CDR3 is 18 residues long. Germline V CDR1 and CDR2: MNHGY, SAAAGT. This clonotype was sampled from a man aged 40 to 75 with stage II lung adenocarcinoma. This sequence joins TRBV6-8 and TRBJ1-2; a weak D match, TRBD1 (6 bases). The sample here was lung tumor tissue, taken before any cancer treatment. CDR3 sequence (DNA): TGTGCCAGCAGTAAAGACCCTAACCGCAGGGGTGGGAACTATGGCTACACCTTC. The encoded protein is CASSKDPNRRGGNYGYTF.